A single sample is the source of the 22 T cell receptor beta chains below, sequenced in a study of cytomegalovirus exposure and HLA in healthy donors. Sequencing used immunoSEQ multiplex PCR; TCRdb keeps in-frame clones, though not all of them. Here the sample spans about 68,000 clones, roughly nine tenths being singletons. Material for sequencing was PBMCs. All receptors come from a man between 18 and 35 years old in good health and CMV-seronegative.

The chain couples TRBV7-8 to TRBJ1-3; TRBD1 matches at 8 bases. The CDR3 loop spans 17 amino acids. The J segment lost 1 base and the V segment lost 0 bases, leaving 5 bases of the junction unmatched. The germline V gene encodes CDR1 SGHVS and CDR2 FQNEAQ. The CDR3 sequence is CASSLARTGLSGNTIYF. CDR3 nucleotide sequence: TGTGCCAGCAGCTTAGCCCGGACAGGGCTGTCTGGAAACACCATATATTTT.

The chain recombines TRBV5-8 with TRBJ1-5; a weak D match, TRBD1 (5 bases). The CDR3 covers 16 residues. V was shortened by 1 base and J by 0 bases, with 11 bases between the two germline ends. The germline V gene encodes CDR1 SGHTS and CDR2 YDEGEE. The CDR3 coding sequence is TGTGCCAGCAGCTTGAGGCGGGGGGTTAGCAATCAGCCCCAGCATTTT. Its translation is CASSLRRGVSNQPQHF.

The chain has TRBV28 and TRBJ2-1, with no clear D. Germline lookup yields CDR1 MDHEN and CDR2 SYDVKM. This CDR3 contains 13 residues. V was clipped by 5 bases and J by 3 bases, with 8 bases between them. The CDR3 loop reads CASSPPSYNEQFF. The DNA for the CDR3 is TGTGCCAGCAGTCCCCCTAGCTACAATGAGCAGTTCTTC.

The chain carries TRBV11-3 and TRBJ2-1; D gene ambiguous. The germline V gene has CDR1 SGHNT and CDR2 YENEEA. The V and J ends lost 0 bases and 2 bases respectively, with 2 bases between them. This CDR3 has 13 residues. In DNA form, the CDR3 reads TGTGCCAGCAGCTTAGACACCTACAATGAGCAGTTCTTC. The encoded protein is CASSLDTYNEQFF.

CDR3 in DNA: TGTGCCAGTAGTAGCCCCTGGGCGGGAGTGGAGGAGCAGTTCTTC. This codes for CASSSPWAGVEEQFF. V and J are TRBV19 and TRBJ2-1; 7 positions agree with TRBD2. Germline CDR1 and CDR2: LNHDA and SQIVND (reference sequence). V trimming: 4 bases; J trimming: 10 bases; junction bases outside the gene matches: 13. The CDR3 extends over 15 amino acids.

CDR3 region: CASSSDRYLSYNEQFF. CDR3 DNA: TGTGCCAGCAGCAGCGACAGATACCTATCCTACAATGAGCAGTTCTTC. The chain couples TRBV9 to TRBJ2-1, with a weak D call TRBD1 (5 bases). Trimming cost V 4 bases and J 1 base, with 15 bases left between them. This CDR3 comprises 16 residues. Germline V gene data show CDR1 as SGDLS and CDR2 as YYNGEE.

The chain joins TRBV27 to TRBJ1-3; D might be TRBD1 (5 bases). The CDR3 consists of 14 residues. CDR1 is MNHEY and CDR2 is SMNVEV in the germline V gene (reference sequence). The ends were cut back, 3 bases at V and 1 base at J, with 7 bases in the middle. In DNA form, the CDR3 reads TGTGCCAGCAGTTTGGCAGGGTCTGGAAACACCATATATTTT. Its protein product is CASSLAGSGNTIYF.

The V gene is TRBV6-5, the J gene TRBJ2-7, with TRBD2 identical over 9 bases. CDR1 is MNHEY, CDR2 SVGAGI, per germline. Trimming cost V 3 bases and J 7 bases; bases outside gene matches: 13. This CDR3 spans 16 amino acids. CDR3 sequence: CASSYDGSGSIREQYF. The CDR3 DNA is TGTGCCAGCAGTTATGATGGTAGCGGGAGTATTAGGGAGCAGTACTTC.

The chain couples TRBV18 to TRBJ2-1; D remains ambiguous. Between the trimmed V and J ends, which lost 2 bases and 0 bases, there was a span of 8 bases. Germline values: CDR1 KGHSH, CDR2 LQKENI. The CDR3 runs to 15 residues. The CDR3 protein is CASSPAGSSYNEQFF. In nucleotides, the CDR3 is TGTGCCAGCTCACCAGCAGGCAGCTCCTACAATGAGCAGTTCTTC.

The genes are TRBV7-3 and TRBJ1-2, with a tentative D call TRBD1 (5 bases). Germline V lookup: CDR1 SGHTA, CDR2 FQGTGA. The CDR3 loop spans 14 amino acids. With 5 bases removed from V and 0 bases from J, the gap between germline ends came to 10 bases. DNA of the CDR3: TGTGCCAGCAGCGATGGACATACTAACTATGGCTACACCTTC. Protein sequence: CASSDGHTNYGYTF.

The chain combines TRBV18 with TRBJ2-1, with TRBD2 matching 10 bases. The CDR3 length is 16 residues. Germline V gene sequence: CDR1 KGHSH, CDR2 LQKENI. Trimming cost V 1 base and J 2 bases; bases outside gene matches: 2. CDR3 nucleotides: TGTGCCAGCTCACCACAGGGACTAGCGACCTACAATGAGCAGTTCTTC. Translation gives CASSPQGLATYNEQFF.

The rearrangement joins TRBV6-6 to TRBJ2-2; the D gene is possibly TRBD1 (5 bases). CDR1 MNHNY and CDR2 SVGAGI come from the germline V gene (reference sequence). V was trimmed by 2 bases and J by 8 bases, leaving 18 bases between them. The CDR3 has 16 residues. DNA for the CDR3: TGTGCCAGCAGTTACCCGAGCAGGGTAATCAGGGGGGAGCTGTTTTTT. Translating gives CASSYPSRVIRGELFF.

The chain is built from TRBV11-3 and TRBJ1-5; 12 bases line up with TRBD1. The germline gives CDR1 SGHNT, CDR2 YENEEA. The CDR3 runs 19 residues. J lost 7 bases, V lost 5 bases, and 18 bases had no gene match. The CDR3 region has the DNA TGTGCCAGCAGCCATACCCCCCGGGGACAGGGGGCGGGGAGACAGCCCCAGCATTTT. Amino acid sequence: CASSHTPRGQGAGRQPQHF.

The V and J genes are TRBV9 and TRBJ1-3; perhaps TRBD1 as D (5 bases). V lost 3 bases to trimming and J lost 0 bases, with 13 bases between them. The CDR3 is 16 amino acids. Germline V CDR1 and CDR2: SGDLS, YYNGEE. Here the CDR3 reads CASSAAGGVSGNTIYF. The DNA for the CDR3 is TGTGCCAGCAGCGCCGCCGGAGGGGTCTCTGGAAACACCATATATTTT.

The V call is TRBV27, the J call TRBJ2-5, with 8 bases matching TRBD1. The CDR3 contains 15 residues. Trimming removed 5 bases from V and 3 bases from J; junction bases left unmatched: 8. CDR1 and CDR2 (germline): MNHEY, SMNVEV (reference sequence). The CDR3 loop is CASSPGQGGEETQYF. Written as DNA, the CDR3 is TGTGCCAGCAGTCCCGGACAGGGCGGGGAAGAGACCCAGTACTTC.

V and J are TRBV4-2 and TRBJ1-1, with a weak D call TRBD1 (5 bases). Germline CDR1 and CDR2: LGHNA and YNFKEQ. This CDR3 spans 15 amino acids. V lost 0 bases and J 1 base, leaving 9 bases between the germline ends. CDR3 sequence: CASSQEGTGNTEAFF. CDR3 DNA sequence: TGTGCCAGCAGCCAAGAAGGTACAGGGAACACTGAAGCTTTCTTT.

The chain uses TRBV9 and TRBJ1-1; D might be TRBD1 (5 bases). The germline V and J ends were trimmed by 1 base and 7 bases, with 14 bases remaining between them. This CDR3 has 14 amino acids. Germline V lookup: CDR1 SGDLS, CDR2 YYNGEE. The CDR3 spells CASSVRGGSDEAFF. DNA of the CDR3: TGTGCCAGCAGCGTAAGGGGTGGGTCGGATGAAGCTTTCTTT.

A single count supports this clone. V gene TRBV7-2 combines with J gene TRBJ2-7; D perhaps matches TRBD2 (7 bases). The length of the CDR3 is 15 residues. In germline, CDR1 is SGHTA, CDR2 FQGNSA. V was pared by 5 bases and J by 4 bases, with 18 bases between. The CDR3 protein is CASSASAGHMYEQYF. The CDR3 nucleotides are TGTGCCAGCAGCGCTTCAGCGGGACATATGTACGAGCAGTACTTC.

This sequence joins TRBV4-2 and TRBJ1-5; 8 positions agree with TRBD1. V gave up 0 bases and J gave up 6 bases; unmatched junction bases: 4. The CDR3 runs to 15 residues. Germline-derived CDR1 and CDR2 are LGHNA and YNFKEQ. The CDR3 here is CASSQEQGAPQPQHF. In DNA form, the CDR3 reads TGTGCCAGCAGCCAAGAGCAGGGGGCTCCTCAGCCCCAGCATTTT.

The chain links TRBV19 to TRBJ2-1; D is undetermined. Germline CDR1 LNHDA, CDR2 SQIVND (reference sequence). V lost 7 bases and J 3 bases, leaving 7 bases between the germline ends. The CDR3 contains 12 residues. CDR3 protein: CASISRYNEQFF. The CDR3 DNA sequence: TGTGCCAGTATTAGCCGCTACAATGAGCAGTTCTTC.

V and J are TRBV7-2 and TRBJ2-7; 8 nucleotides align to TRBD1. V was pared by 2 bases and J by 1 base, with 10 bases of the junction left unmatched. There are 17 residues in the CDR3. CDR1 and CDR2 from the germline V gene are SGHTA and FQGNSA. The CDR3 nucleotides read TGTGCCAGCAGCTTACCCTCTCGGGGGACAGGATCCTACGAGCAGTACTTC. This sequence encodes CASSLPSRGTGSYEQYF.

The chain has TRBV11-2 and TRBJ2-7; TRBD2 matches 15 bases. V lost 5 bases, J lost 2 bases, and 7 bases stayed unmatched. Looked up from germline, CDR1 is SGHAT and CDR2 is FQNNGV. CDR3 length: 17 residues. CDR3 sequence (DNA): TGTGCCAGCAGCCCCACCGGACTAGCGGGGGGGACCTACGAGCAGTACTTC. Amino acid sequence: CASSPTGLAGGTYEQYF.